These 17 T cell receptor beta chains share one sample of origin, sequenced in a study of shared clonotypes between healthy human individuals. The repertoire was sequenced with immunoSEQ multiplex PCR; TCRdb's copy has only in-frame clones and lacks some. The sample yields millions of clones, roughly 94% seen once. Terminally differentiated effector memory CD45RA+ cells were excluded by CCR7 positive selection of CD45RO-negative cells. Sequenced: naive CD8+ T cells sorted from blood. Every receptor here comes from a man between 18 and 35 years old in good health.

The genes are TRBV9 and TRBJ2-1; TRBD2 matches 10 bases. Germline loops: CDR1 SGDLS, CDR2 YYNGEE. Trimming removed 5 bases from V and 9 bases from J; junction bases left unmatched: 8. CDR3 length equals 14 residues. DNA of the CDR3: TGTGCCAGCAGTACAGCTCTAGCGGGAGTTGAGCAGTTCTTC. Translation gives CASSTALAGVEQFF.

The chain joins TRBV6-6 to TRBJ2-3; possibly TRBD2 for D (5 bases). The germline V and J ends were trimmed by 2 bases and 5 bases, with 14 bases remaining between them. CDR1 is MNHNY, CDR2 SVGAGI, per germline (reference sequence). The CDR3 covers 15 residues. CDR3 sequence: CASSYDYDDGDTQYF. DNA for the CDR3: TGTGCCAGCAGTTACGACTACGACGACGGAGATACGCAGTATTTT.

To note about this clone: The same CDR3 arises from other DNA sequences in this sample as well. The V call is TRBV5-6, the J call TRBJ2-7; D may be TRBD2 (7 bases). This CDR3 has 15 amino acids. Germline CDR1 SGHDT, CDR2 YYEEEE. V shed 0 bases and J shed 4 bases, with 14 bases lying between them. The CDR3: CASSLGGGTPYEQYF. In DNA, the CDR3 is TGTGCCAGCAGCTTGGGGGGAGGGACACCGTACGAGCAGTACTTC.

The chain uses TRBV2 and TRBJ2-7; possible D gene TRBD2, 5 bases. The CDR3 runs to 12 residues. Trimming shortened V by 7 bases and J by 3 bases, and 10 bases separated the two germline ends. Germline CDR1 is SNHLY and CDR2 is FYNNEI. The CDR3 sequence: CASTVDYYEQYF. The CDR3 DNA reads as TGTGCCAGCACCGTCGACTACTACGAGCAGTACTTC.

V is TRBV4-3 and J is TRBJ2-5; no reliable D call. Trimming took off 3 bases at V and 2 bases at J, with 7 bases between the two ends. Germline CDR1 LGHNA, CDR2 YSLEER. CDR3 length: 13 amino acids. The DNA for the CDR3 is TGCGCCAGCAGCCATGGGGTTCAAGAGACCCAGTACTTC. It specifies CASSHGVQETQYF.

This clone was observed a single time. This chain connects TRBV7-9 to TRBJ2-3; D is perhaps TRBD1 or TRBD2 (6 bases each). V was trimmed by 5 bases and J by 0 bases, leaving 18 bases between them. The germline V gene has CDR1 SEHNR and CDR2 FQNEAQ (reference sequence). The CDR3 runs 17 residues. The CDR3 DNA follows: TGTGCCAGCAGCGTCCCAAGGGGGGAGTTTAGCACAGATACGCAGTATTTT. It is translated as CASSVPRGEFSTDTQYF.

This chain connects TRBV15 to TRBJ2-7, with 7 bases that match TRBD1. This CDR3 spans 14 amino acids. The germline V gene has CDR1 LNHNV and CDR2 YYDKDF (reference sequence). Germline trimming cut 5 bases from V and 3 bases from J; bases unmatched to any gene: 7. Written as DNA, the CDR3 is TGTGCCACCAGCGGAGGACAGGACAGCTACGAGCAGTACTTC. It is translated as CATSGGQDSYEQYF.

The chain combines TRBV4-1 with TRBJ2-3; D possibly corresponds to TRBD2 (5 bases). Germline CDR1 is MGHRA and CDR2 is YSYEKL. This CDR3 comprises 15 residues. Trimming shortened V by 2 bases and J by 2 bases, and 11 bases separated the two germline ends. The CDR3 DNA reads as TGCGCCAGCAGCCAATTCCGGGGAGTCACAGATACGCAGTATTTT. This translates into CASSQFRGVTDTQYF.

CDR3 DNA sequence: TGTGCCAGCAGCTTCGACGGGAATCCCTACAGCAATCAGCCCCAGCATTTT. Translation: CASSFDGNPYSNQPQHF. The J gene is TRBJ1-5, the V gene TRBV7-2; D not resolved. The CDR3 length is 17 residues. CDR1 is SGHTA and CDR2 is FQGNSA in the germline V gene. Trimming took off 3 bases at V and 1 base at J, with 16 bases between the two ends.

This sequence joins TRBV9 and TRBJ2-1, with D perhaps assigned TRBD1 or TRBD2 (5 bases each). Looked up from germline, CDR1 is SGDLS and CDR2 is YYNGEE. Trimming took 1 base from V and 1 from J, leaving 9 bases between them. The CDR3 totals 15 residues. CDR3 residues: CASSVYGGSYNEQFF. Here the CDR3 DNA reads TGTGCCAGCAGCGTATATGGGGGATCCTACAATGAGCAGTTCTTC.

Comments on this clone: This CDR3 is also generated by other DNA sequences in the sample. The chain's CDR3 is CAISEGTPYEQYF. The CDR3 DNA reads as TGTGCCATCAGTGAAGGGACACCGTACGAGCAGTACTTC. The chain joins TRBV10-3 to TRBJ2-7, with D possibly being TRBD1 (6 bases). Germline V gives CDR1 ENHRY, CDR2 SYGVKD. This CDR3 has 13 residues. The V and J ends lost 3 bases and 4 bases respectively, with 10 bases between them.

The V call is TRBV18, the J call TRBJ2-7; TRBD1 is a possible D gene (6 bases). The germline CDR1 and CDR2 sequences are KGHSH and LQKENI. The CDR3 runs 11 residues. Deletions cut 8 bases from V and 4 bases from J, with 9 bases between. CDR3: CASTDSYEQYF. The CDR3 DNA sequence: TGTGCCAGCACGGACAGTTACGAGCAGTACTTC. The variable domain in full, completed from reference TRBV18 and TRBJ2-7, reads NAGVMQNPRHLVRRRGQEARLRCSPMKGHSHVYWYRQLPEEGLKFMVYLQKENIIDESGMPKERFSAEFPKEGPSILRIQQVVRGDSAAYFCASTDSYEQYFGPGTRLTVT.

This chain connects TRBV19 to TRBJ1-1; the D is unclear. V lost 5 bases and J 0 bases, leaving 16 bases between the germline ends. The CDR3 has 16 residues. Germline CDR1 is LNHDA and CDR2 is SQIVND (reference sequence). The CDR3 sequence is CASSPDDDFMNTEAFF. The DNA for the CDR3 is TGTGCCAGTAGTCCCGATGACGACTTCATGAACACTGAAGCTTTCTTT.

The V call is TRBV5-6, the J call TRBJ2-7; 7 bases are shared with TRBD1. Unmatched junction bases numbered 3, after V lost 0 bases and J lost 3 bases. This CDR3 has 14 amino acids. Germline-derived CDR1 and CDR2 are SGHDT and YYEEEE. The CDR3 spells CASSLGDSRYEQYF. CDR3 coding DNA: TGTGCCAGCAGCTTGGGGGACAGTCGCTACGAGCAGTACTTC.

The V and J genes are TRBV7-8 and TRBJ2-1; a possible D gene is TRBD1 (6 bases). The length of the CDR3 is 13 residues. The V end was cut by 6 bases, the J end by 10 bases, with 16 bases between. The V gene's germline CDR1 is SGHVS and CDR2 FQNEAQ. CDR3 DNA sequence: TGTGCCAGCAGTGTAGGACCCGGGACAGAGCAGTTCTTC. It translates to CASSVGPGTEQFF.

The chain is built from TRBV30 and TRBJ2-2, with TRBD2 matching 13 bases. The CDR3 runs 19 residues. Germline trimming cut 5 bases from V and 2 bases from J; bases unmatched to any gene: 14. Germline V gene sequence: CDR1 GTSNPN, CDR2 SVGIG (reference sequence). The CDR3 DNA follows: TGTGCCTGGGCACCAGGGACTAGCGGGATCCACTACAACACCGGGGAGCTGTTTTTT. Translation: CAWAPGTSGIHYNTGELFF.

This chain uses TRBV6-5 with TRBJ1-1; possible D gene TRBD1, 5 bases. Trimming took off 8 bases at V and 4 bases at J, with 11 bases between the two ends. Germline CDR1 MNHEY, CDR2 SVGAGI. CDR3 length: 12 amino acids. The CDR3 DNA follows: TGTGCCAGCCTATCGGGGGGCACTGAAGCTTTCTTT. The encoded protein is CASLSGGTEAFF.